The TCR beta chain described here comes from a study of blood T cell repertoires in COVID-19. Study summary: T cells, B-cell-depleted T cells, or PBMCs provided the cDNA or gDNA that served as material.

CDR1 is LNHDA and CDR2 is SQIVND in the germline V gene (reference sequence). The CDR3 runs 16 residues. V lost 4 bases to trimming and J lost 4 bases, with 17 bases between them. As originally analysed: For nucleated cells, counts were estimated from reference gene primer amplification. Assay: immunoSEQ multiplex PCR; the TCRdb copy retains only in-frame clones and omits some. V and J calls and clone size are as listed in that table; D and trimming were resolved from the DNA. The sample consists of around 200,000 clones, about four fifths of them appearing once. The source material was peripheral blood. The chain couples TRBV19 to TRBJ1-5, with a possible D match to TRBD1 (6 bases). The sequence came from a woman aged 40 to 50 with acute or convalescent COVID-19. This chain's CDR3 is CASSKTAGDFNQPQHF. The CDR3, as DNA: TGTGCCAGTAGTAAGACGGCAGGGGATTTTAATCAGCCCCAGCATTTT.